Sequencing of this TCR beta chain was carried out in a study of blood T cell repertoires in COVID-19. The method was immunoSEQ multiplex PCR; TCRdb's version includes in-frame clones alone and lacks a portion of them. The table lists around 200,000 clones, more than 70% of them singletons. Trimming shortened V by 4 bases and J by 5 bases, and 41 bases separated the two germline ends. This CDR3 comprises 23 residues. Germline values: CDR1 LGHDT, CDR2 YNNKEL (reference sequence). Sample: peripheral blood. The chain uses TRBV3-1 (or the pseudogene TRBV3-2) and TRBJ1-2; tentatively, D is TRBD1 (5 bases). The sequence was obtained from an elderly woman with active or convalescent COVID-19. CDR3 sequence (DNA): TGTGCCAGCAGCCCAGGCCCTGGAACCGGGACGTTTTGTCTTTCCCCTGGACTATATGGCTACACCTTC. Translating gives CASSPGPGTGTFCLSPGLYGYTF.